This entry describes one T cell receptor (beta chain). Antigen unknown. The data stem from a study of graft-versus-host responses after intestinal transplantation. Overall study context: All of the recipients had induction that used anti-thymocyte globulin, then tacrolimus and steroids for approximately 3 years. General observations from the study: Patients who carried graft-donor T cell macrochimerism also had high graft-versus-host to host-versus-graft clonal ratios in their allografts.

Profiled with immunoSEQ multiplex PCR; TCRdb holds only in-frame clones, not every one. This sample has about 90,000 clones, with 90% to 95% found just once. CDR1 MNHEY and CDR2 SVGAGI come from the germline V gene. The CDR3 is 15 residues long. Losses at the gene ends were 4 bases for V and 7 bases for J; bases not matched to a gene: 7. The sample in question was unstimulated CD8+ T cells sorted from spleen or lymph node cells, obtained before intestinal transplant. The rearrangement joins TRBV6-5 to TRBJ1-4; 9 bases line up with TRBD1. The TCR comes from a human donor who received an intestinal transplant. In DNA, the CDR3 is TGTGCCAGCAGTTTACAGGGGGCGAACCGTGAAAAACTGTTTTTT. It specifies CASSLQGANREKLFF.